This TCR beta chain is from a study of cytomegalovirus exposure and HLA in healthy donors. Turning to the study itself: Some 77 million unique TCRs from HLA-typed donors were held in an early release of data.

Whole-study findings and limits: The authors later linked a missense DCLRE1C variant to TCR beta V- and J-gene trimming.

With respect to this clone: Its antigen is as yet unknown.

Both 60 Vbeta primers and 13 Jbeta primers went into the PCR. Libraries were prepared by immunoSEQ multiplex PCR; TCRdb keeps only in-frame clonotypes and omits some of them. The sample carries 130,000 to 150,000 clones, 73% recorded once. The CDR3 sequence is 17 residues long. Per the germline V gene, CDR1 is LNHDA and CDR2 is SQIVND (reference sequence). V gave up 3 bases and J gave up 2 bases; unmatched junction bases: 7. V gene TRBV19 combines with J gene TRBJ2-6; TRBD1 agrees at 7 bases. The receptor's source is a woman between 35 and 50 years old in good health and CMV-seronegative. Sequencing was carried out using PBMCs. This CDR3 reads CASSMTRGTAGANVLTF. The CDR3 coding sequence is TGTGCCAGTAGTATGACAAGGGGGACAGCTGGGGCCAACGTCCTGACTTTC.